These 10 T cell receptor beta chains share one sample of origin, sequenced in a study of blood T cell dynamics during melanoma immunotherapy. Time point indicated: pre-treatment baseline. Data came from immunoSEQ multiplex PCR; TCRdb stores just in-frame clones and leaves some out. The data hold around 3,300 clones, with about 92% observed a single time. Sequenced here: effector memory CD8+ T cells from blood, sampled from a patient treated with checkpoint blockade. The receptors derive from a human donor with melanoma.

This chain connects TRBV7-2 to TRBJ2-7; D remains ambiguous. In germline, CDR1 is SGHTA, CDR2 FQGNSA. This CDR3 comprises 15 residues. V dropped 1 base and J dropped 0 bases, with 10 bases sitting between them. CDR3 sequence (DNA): TGTGCCAGCAGCTTAGAACATCCGAGCTCCTACGAGCAGTACTTC. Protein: CASSLEHPSSYEQYF.

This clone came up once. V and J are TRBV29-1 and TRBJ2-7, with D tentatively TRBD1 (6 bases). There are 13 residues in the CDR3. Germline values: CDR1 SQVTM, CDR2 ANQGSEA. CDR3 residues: CSVIQGPIYEQYF. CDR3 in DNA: TGCAGTGTAATACAGGGACCGATCTACGAGCAGTACTTC.

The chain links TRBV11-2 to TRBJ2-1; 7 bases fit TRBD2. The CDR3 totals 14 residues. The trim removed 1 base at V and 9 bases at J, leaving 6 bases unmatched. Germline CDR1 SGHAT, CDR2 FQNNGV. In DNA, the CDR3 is TGTGCCAGCAGCTTAGCGGGAGGATACTTTGAGCAGTTCTTC. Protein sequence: CASSLAGGYFEQFF.

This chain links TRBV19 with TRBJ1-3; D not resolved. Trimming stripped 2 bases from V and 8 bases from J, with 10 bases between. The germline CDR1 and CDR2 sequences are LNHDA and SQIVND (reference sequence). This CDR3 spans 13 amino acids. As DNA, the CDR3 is TGTGCCAGTAGTATAATGGTGGGAGACACCATATATTTT. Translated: CASSIMVGDTIYF.

The CDR3 loop is CASSLVRGSRETQYF. In nucleotides, the CDR3 is TGTGCCAGCAGCTTAGTCCGCGGGAGTAGGGAGACCCAGTACTTC. The genes are TRBV11-2 and TRBJ2-5, with TRBD2 matching over 7 bases. This CDR3 is 15 amino acids long. Germline V gene data show CDR1 as SGHAT and CDR2 as FQNNGV. Trimming at V came to 1 base and at J to 5 bases, leaving 7 bases not matched to a gene.

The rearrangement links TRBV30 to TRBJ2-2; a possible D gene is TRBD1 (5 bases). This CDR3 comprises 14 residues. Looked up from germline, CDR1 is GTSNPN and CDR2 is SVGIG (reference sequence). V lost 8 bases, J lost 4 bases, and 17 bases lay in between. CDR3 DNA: TGTGCCCGCCAACCAGACAGTTCCACCGGGGAGCTGTTTTTT. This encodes CARQPDSSTGELFF. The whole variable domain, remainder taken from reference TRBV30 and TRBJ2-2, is SQTIHQWPATLVQPVGSPLSLECTVEGTSNPNLYWYRQAAGRGLQLLFYSVGIGQISSEVPQNLSASRPQDRQFILSSKKLLLSDSGFYLCARQPDSSTGELFFGEGSRLTVL.

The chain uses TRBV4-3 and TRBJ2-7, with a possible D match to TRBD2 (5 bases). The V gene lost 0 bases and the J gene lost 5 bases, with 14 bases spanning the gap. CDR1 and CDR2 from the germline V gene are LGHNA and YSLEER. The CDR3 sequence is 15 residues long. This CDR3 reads CASSQDPTGIDEQYF. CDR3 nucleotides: TGCGCCAGCAGCCAAGATCCGACGGGAATTGACGAGCAGTACTTC.

CDR3 sequence reads: CASSWTAHTYEQYF. CDR3 in DNA: TGTGCCAGCAGTTGGACAGCGCATACCTACGAGCAGTACTTC. V and J are TRBV28 and TRBJ2-7, with a tentative D call TRBD1 (6 bases). Germline values: CDR1 MDHEN, CDR2 SYDVKM. The CDR3 has 14 amino acids. Trimming cost V 4 bases and J 2 bases, with 12 bases left between them.

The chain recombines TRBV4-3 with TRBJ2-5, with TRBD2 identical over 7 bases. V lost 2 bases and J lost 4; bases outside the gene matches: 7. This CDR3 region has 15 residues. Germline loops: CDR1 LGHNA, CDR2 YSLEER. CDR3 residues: CASSQSAGAGETQYF. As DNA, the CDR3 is TGCGCCAGCAGCCAATCCGCGGGAGCAGGAGAGACCCAGTACTTC.

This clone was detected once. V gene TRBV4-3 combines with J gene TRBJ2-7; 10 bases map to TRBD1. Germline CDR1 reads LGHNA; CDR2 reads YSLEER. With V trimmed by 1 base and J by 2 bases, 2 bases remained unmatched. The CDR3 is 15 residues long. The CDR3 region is CASSQGGQGAYEQYF. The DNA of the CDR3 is TGCGCCAGCAGCCAAGGAGGACAGGGGGCCTACGAGCAGTACTTC.